A single sample gave rise to the 24 T cell receptor beta chains below, sequenced in a study of beta chain features in type 1 diabetes. Reverse transcribing all isolated RNA meant expressed TCRB transcripts were sequenced. Method: immunoSEQ multiplex PCR; TCRdb's copy keeps in-frame clones and lacks some. The sample shows hundreds of thousands of clones, 30% of them seen only once. Sequenced sample: naive CD4+ T cells from blood. Receptors originate from a man in his late teens or twenties in good health.

In its sample, this clone was seen a few times. This rearrangement joins TRBV4-2 to TRBJ2-5, with 12 bases fitting TRBD2. This CDR3 region has 17 residues. Germline values: CDR1 LGHNA, CDR2 YNFKEQ. After removal of 4 bases from V and 3 bases from J, the junction contained 9 bases not matched to a gene. In DNA form, the CDR3 reads TGTGCCAGCAGCCCAAGACTAGCGGGAGACTCCGAAGAGACCCAGTACTTC. Translation gives CASSPRLAGDSEETQYF.

The chain is built from TRBV4-1 and TRBJ2-7; 8 nucleotides agree with TRBD2. This CDR3 spans 17 amino acids. Germline V gives CDR1 MGHRA, CDR2 YSYEKL. Trimming took 0 bases from V and 5 from J; bases not matched to a gene: 12. The CDR3 region is CASSQDHLLAGTHEQYF. CDR3 in DNA: TGCGCCAGCAGCCAAGATCACCTCCTAGCGGGTACCCACGAGCAGTACTTC.

The chain uses TRBV7-8 and TRBJ2-7; D perhaps matches TRBD1 (5 bases). The CDR3 sequence is 15 residues long. V lost 1 base, J lost 3 bases, and 13 bases lay in between. Germline V gives CDR1 SGHVS, CDR2 FQNEAQ. The CDR3 sequence is CASSLDRDRFYEQYF. CDR3 bases: TGTGCCAGCAGCTTAGATCGTGACAGATTCTACGAGCAGTACTTC.

This clone was seen once. The gene calls are TRBV5-4 and TRBJ2-5; D is uncertain. Trimming shortened V by 2 bases and J by 5 bases, and 13 bases separated the two germline ends. Germline V gene lookup returns CDR1 SGHNT and CDR2 YYREEE (reference sequence). CDR3 size: 14 residues. The CDR3 sequence is CASSLRPHDETQYF. As DNA, the CDR3 is TGTGCCAGCAGCTTACGTCCCCACGATGAGACCCAGTACTTC.

This clone was counted a few times. CDR3 bases: TGTGCCTGGGTGCCTAAACAGGGGCCCGAGCAGTACTTC. Residues: CAWVPKQGPEQYF. The chain is built from TRBV30 and TRBJ2-7; TRBD1 aligns across 7 bases. V lost 5 bases to trimming and J lost 6 bases; unmatched junction nucleotides: 10. The CDR3 extends over 13 amino acids. Per the germline V gene, CDR1 is GTSNPN and CDR2 is SVGIG (reference sequence).

The genes are TRBV7-6 and TRBJ1-1; TRBD1 is a possible D gene (6 bases). This CDR3 has 14 amino acids. V lost 5 bases to trimming and J lost 1 base, with 11 bases between them. CDR1 is SGHVS and CDR2 is FNYEAQ in the germline V gene. Here the CDR3 reads CASSTQTGNTEAFF. CDR3 coding DNA: TGTGCCAGCAGCACCCAGACAGGGAACACTGAAGCTTTCTTT.

Regarding this clone: At the DNA level, this CDR3 is encoded by other sequences in the same sample as well. The chain uses TRBV9 and TRBJ2-1; possible D gene TRBD2, 7 bases. Germline V gives CDR1 SGDLS, CDR2 YYNGEE. The CDR3 contains 14 residues. The V end was cut by 2 bases, the J end by 9 bases, with 15 bases between. This CDR3 reads CASSVAGAAAEQFF. The CDR3 DNA is TGTGCCAGCAGCGTCGCGGGGGCTGCCGCTGAGCAGTTCTTC.

Here the CDR3 reads CASSPLSGQVSYNEQFF. For the CDR3, the DNA is TGTGCCAGCAGCCCACTCTCGGGACAAGTCTCCTACAATGAGCAGTTCTTC. The V and J genes are TRBV14 and TRBJ2-1; possibly TRBD1 for D (6 bases). This CDR3 region has 17 residues. Per germline, CDR1 SGHDN and CDR2 FVKESK. With 4 bases removed from V and 0 bases from J, the gap between germline ends came to 16 bases.

This chain uses TRBV5-1 with TRBJ2-1, with 9 bases lining up with TRBD1. This CDR3 comprises 14 residues. The ends lost 4 bases at V and 8 bases at J; junction bases unmatched: 7. Germline assignment: CDR1 SGHRS and CDR2 YFSETQ. CDR3 sequence (DNA): TGCGCCAGCAGCCCTAACACAGGGGGCGATGAGCAGTTCTTC. Translated: CASSPNTGGDEQFF.

The chain employs TRBV5-1 and TRBJ2-7, with D maybe TRBD1 (6 bases). There are 14 residues in the CDR3. Germline-derived CDR1 and CDR2 are SGHRS and YFSETQ. V was trimmed by 0 bases and J by 4 bases, leaving 11 bases between them. The CDR3 sequence: CASSLDGQLYEQYF. CDR3 DNA sequence: TGCGCCAGCAGCTTGGACGGACAGTTGTACGAGCAGTACTTC.

V and J are TRBV7-9 and TRBJ2-6; D is unclear. The ends were cut back, 1 base at V and 0 bases at J, with 7 bases in the middle. There are 16 residues in the CDR3. Germline loops: CDR1 SEHNR, CDR2 FQNEAQ (reference sequence). The CDR3 here is CASSLVQSSGANVLTF. As DNA, the CDR3 is TGTGCCAGCAGCTTAGTCCAGAGCTCTGGGGCCAACGTCCTGACTTTC.

The chain employs TRBV28 and TRBJ2-3; D perhaps matches TRBD2 (6 bases). This CDR3 is 14 amino acids long. The V end was cut by 7 bases, the J end by 0 bases, with 11 bases between. Germline loops: CDR1 MDHEN, CDR2 SYDVKM. DNA of the CDR3: TGTGCCAGCACTTGGAGGGATAGCACAGATACGCAGTATTTT. Protein product: CASTWRDSTDTQYF. The variable domain in full, completed from reference TRBV28 and TRBJ2-3, reads DVKVTQSSRYLVKRTGEKVFLECVQDMDHENMFWYRQDPGLGLRLIYFSYDVKMKEKGDIPEGYSVSREKKERFSLILESASTNQTSMYLCASTWRDSTDTQYFGPGTRLTVL.

The J gene is TRBJ1-5, the V gene TRBV30; the D is unclear. CDR1 is GTSNPN and CDR2 is SVGIG in the germline V gene (reference sequence). Trimming removed 0 bases at V and 4 bases at J, with 13 bases between. The CDR3 spans 15 residues. Written as DNA, the CDR3 is TGTGCCTGGAGTGTACTCTTGGACGGAAATCAGCCCCAGCATTTT. Residues: CAWSVLLDGNQPQHF.

This clone was detected only a few times. Other DNA sequences from this sample encode an identical CDR3 as well. This rearrangement joins TRBV30 to TRBJ1-1, with unresolved D. Germline-derived CDR1 and CDR2 are GTSNPN and SVGIG (reference sequence). The CDR3 extends over 13 amino acids. The V and J ends lost 1 base and 1 base respectively, with 7 bases between them. In DNA form, the CDR3 reads TGTGCCTGGAGTGGTCGGGCGAACACTGAAGCTTTCTTT. This encodes CAWSGRANTEAFF.

This clone appeared a few times. Within the sample, other DNA sequences also encode this same CDR3. The CDR3 loop is CASSVDSYEQYF. The CDR3 DNA follows: TGTGCCAGCAGCGTAGACAGCTACGAGCAGTACTTC. J is TRBJ2-7 and V is TRBV9; D call uncertain. CDR1 and CDR2 (germline): SGDLS, YYNGEE. This CDR3 has 12 amino acids. V dropped 0 bases and J dropped 3 bases, with 4 bases sitting between them.

This clone was detected only a few times. The rearrangement links TRBV29-1 to TRBJ2-7; the D gene is possibly TRBD1 (6 bases). Trimming took off 4 bases at V and 4 bases at J, with 14 bases between the two ends. The CDR3 sequence is 13 residues long. Per the germline V gene, CDR1 is SQVTM and CDR2 is ANQGSEA. CDR3 in DNA: TGCAGCGTTGGGATGACAGGATGGTACGAGCAGTACTTC. This sequence encodes CSVGMTGWYEQYF.

The CDR3 spells CASSQVARGANVLTF. CDR3 nucleotides: TGCGCCAGCAGCCAAGTGGCGAGGGGGGCCAACGTCCTGACTTTC. V usage is TRBV4-1 and J usage is TRBJ2-6; D is ambiguous. Germline assignment: CDR1 MGHRA and CDR2 YSYEKL. V was shortened by 1 base and J by 4 bases, with 8 bases between the two germline ends. This CDR3 has 15 residues.

The chain couples TRBV15 to TRBJ2-5; D unclear. The CDR3 totals 15 residues. CDR1 and CDR2 (germline): LNHNV, YYDKDF (reference sequence). Between the trimmed V and J ends, which lost 1 base and 4 bases, there was a span of 13 bases. The CDR3 bases are TGTGCCACCAGCAGAGGATCTAGGAATCGAGAGACCCAGTACTTC. Amino acid sequence: CATSRGSRNRETQYF. Supplemented by reference TRBV15 and TRBJ2-5, the full variable domain reads DAMVIQNPRYQVTQFGKPVTLSCSQTLNHNVMYWYQQKSSQAPKLLFHYYDKDFNNEADTPDNFQSRRPNTSFCFLDIRSPGLGDTAMYLCATSRGSRNRETQYFGPGTRLLVL.

This clone was seen a few times. The chain has TRBV29-1 and TRBJ2-5; TRBD2 matches at 10 bases. Germline V gene sequence: CDR1 SQVTM, CDR2 ANQGSEA. Trimming at V came to 1 base and at J to 2 bases, leaving 10 bases not matched to a gene. This CDR3 has 17 residues. The CDR3 DNA reads as TGCAGCGTTGAAGTTGCTAGCGGGAGAGGGGGGCAAGAGACCCAGTACTTC. Its protein product is CSVEVASGRGGQETQYF.

This clone has just a few counts. The chain uses TRBV5-1 and TRBJ2-1; 12 bases are a match to TRBD2. With V trimmed by 0 bases and J by 3 bases, 1 base remained unmatched. CDR1 is SGHRS, CDR2 YFSETQ, per germline. The CDR3 is made up of 16 amino acids. CDR3 residues: CASSLGLAGDYNEQFF. The DNA of the CDR3 is TGCGCCAGCAGCTTGGGACTAGCGGGAGACTACAATGAGCAGTTCTTC.

The chain combines TRBV30 with TRBJ1-1, with D tentatively TRBD1 (5 bases). Trimming took off 0 bases at V and 2 bases at J, with 10 bases between the two ends. The germline gives CDR1 GTSNPN, CDR2 SVGIG (reference sequence). The CDR3 contains 14 residues. The CDR3 DNA reads as TGTGCCTGGAGTGTACCAGGGATTAACACTGAAGCTTTCTTT. Its translation is CAWSVPGINTEAFF. The complete variable domain, with remaining parts taken from reference TRBV30 and TRBJ1-1, reads SQTIHQWPATLVQPVGSPLSLECTVEGTSNPNLYWYRQAAGRGLQLLFYSVGIGQISSEVPQNLSASRPQDRQFILSSKKLLLSDSGFYLCAWSVPGINTEAFFGQGTRLTVV.

In regard to this clone: Other DNA sequences of this sample code for an identical CDR3. The chain joins TRBV20-1 to TRBJ2-3; unclear D gene. Between the trimmed V and J ends, which lost 3 bases and 2 bases, there was a span of 3 bases. Per germline, CDR1 DFQATT and CDR2 SNEGSKA (reference sequence). The CDR3 totals 11 residues. The CDR3 is CSASYTDTQYF. CDR3 in DNA: TGCAGTGCTAGCTACACAGATACGCAGTATTTT.

This clone turned up a few times. This chain uses TRBV4-1 with TRBJ2-7, with D hard to call. V dropped 2 bases and J dropped 3 bases, with 14 bases sitting between them. This CDR3 is 15 amino acids long. Germline V gene lookup returns CDR1 MGHRA and CDR2 YSYEKL. The CDR3 is CASSQRAIAFYEQYF. CDR3 coding DNA: TGCGCCAGCAGCCAACGGGCTATCGCATTCTACGAGCAGTACTTC.

The rearrangement joins TRBV7-2 to TRBJ2-3; 8 nucleotides agree with TRBD2. CDR1 is SGHTA, CDR2 FQGNSA, per germline. The CDR3 runs 15 residues. J was trimmed by 6 bases and V by 2 bases; bases with no gene match: 7. The CDR3 here is CASSLNPGGDDTQYF. As DNA, the CDR3 is TGTGCCAGCAGCTTAAACCCGGGAGGGGACGATACGCAGTATTTT.